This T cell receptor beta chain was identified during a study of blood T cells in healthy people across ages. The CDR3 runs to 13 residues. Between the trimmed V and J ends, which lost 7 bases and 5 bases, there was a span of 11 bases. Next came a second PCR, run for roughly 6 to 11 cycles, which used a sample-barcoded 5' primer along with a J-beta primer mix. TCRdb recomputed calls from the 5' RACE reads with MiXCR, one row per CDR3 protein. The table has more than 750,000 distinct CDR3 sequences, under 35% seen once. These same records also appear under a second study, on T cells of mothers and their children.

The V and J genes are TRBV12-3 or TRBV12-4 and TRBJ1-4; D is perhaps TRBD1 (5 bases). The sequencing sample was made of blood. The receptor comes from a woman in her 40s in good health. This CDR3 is CASTQGMNEKLFF. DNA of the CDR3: TGTGCCAGCACCCAGGGTATGAATGAAAAACTGTTTTTT.